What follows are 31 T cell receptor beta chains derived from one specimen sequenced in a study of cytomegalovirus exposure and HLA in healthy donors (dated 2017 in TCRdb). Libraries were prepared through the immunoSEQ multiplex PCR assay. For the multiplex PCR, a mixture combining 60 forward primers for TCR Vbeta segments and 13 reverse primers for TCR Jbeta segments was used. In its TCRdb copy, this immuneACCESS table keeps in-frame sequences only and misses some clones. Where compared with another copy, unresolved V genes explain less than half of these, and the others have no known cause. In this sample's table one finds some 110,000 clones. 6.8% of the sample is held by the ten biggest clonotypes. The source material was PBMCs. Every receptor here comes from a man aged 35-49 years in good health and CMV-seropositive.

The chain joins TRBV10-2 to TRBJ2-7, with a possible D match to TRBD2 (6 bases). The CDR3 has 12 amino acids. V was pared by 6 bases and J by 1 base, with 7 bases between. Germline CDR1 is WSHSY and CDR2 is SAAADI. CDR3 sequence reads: CASRTSSYEQYF. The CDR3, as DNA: TGCGCCAGCAGGACTAGTTCCTACGAGCAGTACTTC.

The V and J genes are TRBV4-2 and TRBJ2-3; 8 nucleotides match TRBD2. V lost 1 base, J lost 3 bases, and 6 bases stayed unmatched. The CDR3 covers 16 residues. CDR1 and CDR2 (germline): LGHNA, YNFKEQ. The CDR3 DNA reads TGTGCCAGCAGCCAAGGGGCGGGGGGTAGGACAGATACGCAGTATTTT. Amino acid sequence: CASSQGAGGRTDTQYF.

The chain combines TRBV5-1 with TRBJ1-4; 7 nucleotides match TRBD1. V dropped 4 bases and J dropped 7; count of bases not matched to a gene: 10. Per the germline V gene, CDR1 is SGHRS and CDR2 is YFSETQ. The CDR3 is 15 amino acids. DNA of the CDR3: TGCGCCAGCAGCCAGACAGGGAGAAAGGGTGAAAAACTGTTTTTT. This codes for CASSQTGRKGEKLFF.

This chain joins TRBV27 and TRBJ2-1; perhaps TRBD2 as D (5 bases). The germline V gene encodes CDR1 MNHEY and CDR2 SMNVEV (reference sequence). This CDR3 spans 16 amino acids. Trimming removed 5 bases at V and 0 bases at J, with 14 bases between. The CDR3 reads CASSTLALSSYNEQFF. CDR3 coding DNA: TGTGCCAGCAGTACTCTAGCATTGAGCTCCTACAATGAGCAGTTCTTC.

This CDR3 is CASSPTTSTDTQYF. The DNA for the CDR3 is TGTGCCAGCTCACCAACCACTAGCACAGATACGCAGTATTTT. The chain has TRBV18 and TRBJ2-3, with unresolved D. This CDR3 is 14 amino acids long. The V gene lost 2 bases and the J gene lost 0 bases, with 6 bases spanning the gap. Germline V CDR1 and CDR2: KGHSH, LQKENI.

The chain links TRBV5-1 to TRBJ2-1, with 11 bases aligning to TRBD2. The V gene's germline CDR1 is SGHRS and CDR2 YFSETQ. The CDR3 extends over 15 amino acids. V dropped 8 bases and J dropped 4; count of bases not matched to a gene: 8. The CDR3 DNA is TGCGCCAGTGCAATAGCGGGAGGGCCGTACAATGAGCAGTTCTTC. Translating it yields CASAIAGGPYNEQFF.

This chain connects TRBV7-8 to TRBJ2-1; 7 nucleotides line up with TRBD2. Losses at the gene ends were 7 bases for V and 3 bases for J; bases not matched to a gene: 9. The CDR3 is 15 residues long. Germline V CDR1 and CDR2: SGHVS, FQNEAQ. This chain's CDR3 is CASTPRENGYNEQFF. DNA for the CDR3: TGTGCCAGCACCCCGCGGGAGAACGGCTACAATGAGCAGTTCTTC.

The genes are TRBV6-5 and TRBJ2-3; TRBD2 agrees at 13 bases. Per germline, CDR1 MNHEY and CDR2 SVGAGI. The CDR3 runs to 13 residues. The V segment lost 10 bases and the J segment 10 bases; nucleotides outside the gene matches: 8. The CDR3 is CATGLAGARAQYF. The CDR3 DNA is TGTGCCACCGGACTAGCGGGAGCGAGGGCGCAGTATTTT.

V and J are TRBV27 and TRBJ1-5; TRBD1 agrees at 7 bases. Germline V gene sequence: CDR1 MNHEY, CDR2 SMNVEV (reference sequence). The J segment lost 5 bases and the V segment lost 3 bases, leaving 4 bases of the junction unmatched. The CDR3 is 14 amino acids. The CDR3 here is CASSFRDSYQPQHF. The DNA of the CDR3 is TGTGCCAGCAGTTTCCGGGACAGTTATCAGCCCCAGCATTTT.

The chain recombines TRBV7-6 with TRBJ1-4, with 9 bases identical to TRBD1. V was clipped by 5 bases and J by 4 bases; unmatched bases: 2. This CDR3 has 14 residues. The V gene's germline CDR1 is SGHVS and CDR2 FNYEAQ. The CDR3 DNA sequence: TGTGCCAGCAGCCCGGGACAGGGTAATGAAAAACTGTTTTTT. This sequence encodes CASSPGQGNEKLFF.

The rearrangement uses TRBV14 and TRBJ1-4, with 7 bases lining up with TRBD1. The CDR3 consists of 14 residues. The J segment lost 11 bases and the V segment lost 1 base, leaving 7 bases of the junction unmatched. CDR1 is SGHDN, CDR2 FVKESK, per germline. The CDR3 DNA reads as TGTGCCAGCAGCCAAGGTAGACAGGGAAGGAAACTGTTTTTT. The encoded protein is CASSQGRQGRKLFF.

The CDR3 loop is CASSEGQGGYTEAFF. The CDR3 DNA is TGTGCCAGCAGTGAGGGACAGGGGGGGTATACTGAAGCTTTCTTT. The chain uses TRBV25-1 and TRBJ1-1, with 11 bases matching TRBD1. Trimming cost V 3 bases and J 5 bases; bases outside gene matches: 5. Looked up from germline, CDR1 is MGHDK and CDR2 is SYGVNS. The CDR3 length is 15 residues.

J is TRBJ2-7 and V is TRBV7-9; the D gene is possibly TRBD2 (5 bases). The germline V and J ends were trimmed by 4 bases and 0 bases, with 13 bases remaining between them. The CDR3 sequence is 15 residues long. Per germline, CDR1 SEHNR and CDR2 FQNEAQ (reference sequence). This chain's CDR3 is CASSSTDLSSYEQYF. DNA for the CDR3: TGTGCCAGCAGCTCAACGGACTTGAGCTCCTACGAGCAGTACTTC.

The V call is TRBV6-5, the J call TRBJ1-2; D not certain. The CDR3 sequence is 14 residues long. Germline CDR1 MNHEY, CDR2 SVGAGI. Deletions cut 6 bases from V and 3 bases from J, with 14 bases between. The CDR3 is CASRAADRDYGYTF. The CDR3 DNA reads TGTGCCAGCAGAGCCGCGGATCGCGACTATGGCTACACCTTC.

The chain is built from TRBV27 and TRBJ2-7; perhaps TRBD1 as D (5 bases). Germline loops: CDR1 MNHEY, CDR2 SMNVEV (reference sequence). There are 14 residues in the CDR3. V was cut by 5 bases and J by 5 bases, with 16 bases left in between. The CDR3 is CASSTQDSVHEQYF. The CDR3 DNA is TGTGCCAGCAGTACCCAAGACAGCGTCCACGAGCAGTACTTC.

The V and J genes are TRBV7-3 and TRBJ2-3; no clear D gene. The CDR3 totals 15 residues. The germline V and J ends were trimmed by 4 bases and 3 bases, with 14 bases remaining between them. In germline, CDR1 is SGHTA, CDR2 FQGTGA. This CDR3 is CASSSSNWATDTQYF. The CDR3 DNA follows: TGTGCCAGCAGCTCCTCGAATTGGGCGACAGATACGCAGTATTTT.

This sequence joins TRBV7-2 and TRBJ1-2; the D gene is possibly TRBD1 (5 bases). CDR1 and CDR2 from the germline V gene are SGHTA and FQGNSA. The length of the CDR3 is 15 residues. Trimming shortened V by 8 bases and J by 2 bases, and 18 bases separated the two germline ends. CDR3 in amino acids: CASPPPGGSNYGYTF. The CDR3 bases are TGTGCCAGCCCGCCTCCCGGGGGGTCAAACTATGGCTACACCTTC.

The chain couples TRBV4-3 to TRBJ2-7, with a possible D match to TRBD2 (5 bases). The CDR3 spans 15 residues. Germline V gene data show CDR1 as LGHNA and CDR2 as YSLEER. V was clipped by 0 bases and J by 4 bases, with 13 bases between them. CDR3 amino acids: CASSQDLTTGYEQYF. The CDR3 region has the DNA TGCGCCAGCAGCCAAGATCTTACCACGGGGTACGAGCAGTACTTC.

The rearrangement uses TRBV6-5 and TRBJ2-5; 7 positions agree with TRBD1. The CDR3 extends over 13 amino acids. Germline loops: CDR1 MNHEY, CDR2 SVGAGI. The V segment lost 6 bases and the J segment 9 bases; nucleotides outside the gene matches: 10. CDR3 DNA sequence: TGTGCCAGCAGACCCGGACAGGCGCGCGCCCAGTACTTC. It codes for CASRPGQARAQYF.

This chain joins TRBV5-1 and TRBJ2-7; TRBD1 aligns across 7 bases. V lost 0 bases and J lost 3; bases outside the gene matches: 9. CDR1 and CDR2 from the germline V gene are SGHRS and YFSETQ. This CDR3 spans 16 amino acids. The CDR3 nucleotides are TGCGCCAGCAGCTTGGGTGGACAGGTGATTAGCTACGAGCAGTACTTC. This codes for CASSLGGQVISYEQYF.

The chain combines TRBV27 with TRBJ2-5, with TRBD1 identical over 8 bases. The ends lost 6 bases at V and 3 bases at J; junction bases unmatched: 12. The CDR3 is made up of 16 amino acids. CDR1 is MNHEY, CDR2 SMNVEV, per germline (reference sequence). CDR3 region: CASSSKTGTGEETQYF. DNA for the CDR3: TGTGCCAGCAGCTCTAAAACCGGGACAGGAGAAGAGACCCAGTACTTC.

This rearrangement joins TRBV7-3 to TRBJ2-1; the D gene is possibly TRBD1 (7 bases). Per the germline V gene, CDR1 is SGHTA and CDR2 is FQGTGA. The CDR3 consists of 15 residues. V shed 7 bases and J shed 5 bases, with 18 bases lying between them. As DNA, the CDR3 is TGTGCCAGCACCAGAGGAGGGACAGCTAACAATGAGCAGTTCTTC. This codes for CASTRGGTANNEQFF.

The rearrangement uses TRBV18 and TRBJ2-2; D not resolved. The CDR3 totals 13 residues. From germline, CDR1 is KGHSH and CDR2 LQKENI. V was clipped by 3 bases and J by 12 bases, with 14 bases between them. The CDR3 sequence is CASSPLRGEQLFF. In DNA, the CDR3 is TGTGCCAGCTCACCGTTGCGCGGCGAGCAGCTGTTTTTT.

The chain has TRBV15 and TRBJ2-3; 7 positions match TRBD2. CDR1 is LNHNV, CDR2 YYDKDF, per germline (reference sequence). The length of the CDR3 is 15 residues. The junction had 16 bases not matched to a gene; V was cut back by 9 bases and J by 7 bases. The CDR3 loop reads CATGKEAGLSNTQYF. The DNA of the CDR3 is TGTGCCACGGGGAAGGAAGCGGGATTGAGTAATACGCAGTATTTT.

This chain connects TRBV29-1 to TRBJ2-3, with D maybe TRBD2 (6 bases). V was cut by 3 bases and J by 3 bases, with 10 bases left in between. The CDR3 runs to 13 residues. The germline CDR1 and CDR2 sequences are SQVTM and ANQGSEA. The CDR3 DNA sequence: TGCAGCGTTGAGGGAGGAGGAACAGATACGCAGTATTTT. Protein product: CSVEGGGTDTQYF.

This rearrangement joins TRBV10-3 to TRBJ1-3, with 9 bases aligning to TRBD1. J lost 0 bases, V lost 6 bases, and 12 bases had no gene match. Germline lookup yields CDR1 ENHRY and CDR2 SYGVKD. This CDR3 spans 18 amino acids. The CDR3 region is CAIREPRDRVPSGNTIYF. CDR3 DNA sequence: TGTGCCATCAGAGAACCCCGGGACAGGGTCCCCTCTGGAAACACCATATATTTT.

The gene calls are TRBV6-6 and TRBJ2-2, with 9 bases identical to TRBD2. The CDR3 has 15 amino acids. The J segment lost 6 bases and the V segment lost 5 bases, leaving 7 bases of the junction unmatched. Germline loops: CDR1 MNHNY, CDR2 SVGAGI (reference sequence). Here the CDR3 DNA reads TGTGCCAGCAGTCGCGAGTCTAGCGGGGCCGGGGAGCTGTTTTTT. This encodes CASSRESSGAGELFF.

For the CDR3, the DNA is TGCGCCAGCAGCCAAGTCCCAGGGGGCAATAACTATGGCTACACCTTC. Protein: CASSQVPGGNNYGYTF. The chain carries TRBV4-1 and TRBJ1-2; 8 bases map to TRBD1. Trimming at V came to 1 base and at J to 1 base, leaving 5 bases not matched to a gene. Germline V gene sequence: CDR1 MGHRA, CDR2 YSYEKL. The CDR3 has 16 amino acids.

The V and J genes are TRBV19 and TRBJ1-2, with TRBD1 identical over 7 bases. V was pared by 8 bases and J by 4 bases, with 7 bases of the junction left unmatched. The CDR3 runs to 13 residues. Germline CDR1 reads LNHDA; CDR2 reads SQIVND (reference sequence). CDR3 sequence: CASAPGQSYGYTF. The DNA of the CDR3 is TGTGCCAGTGCTCCGGGACAGTCCTATGGCTACACCTTC.

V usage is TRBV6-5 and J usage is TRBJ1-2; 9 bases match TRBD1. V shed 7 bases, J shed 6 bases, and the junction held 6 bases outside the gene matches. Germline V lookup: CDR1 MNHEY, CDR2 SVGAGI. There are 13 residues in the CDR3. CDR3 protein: CASTDTGGDGYTF. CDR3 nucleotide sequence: TGTGCCAGCACCGACACAGGGGGCGATGGCTACACCTTC.

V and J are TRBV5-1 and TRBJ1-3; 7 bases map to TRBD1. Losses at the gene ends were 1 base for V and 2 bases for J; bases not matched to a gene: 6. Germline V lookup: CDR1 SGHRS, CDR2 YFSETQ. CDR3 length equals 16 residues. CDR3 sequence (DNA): TGCGCCAGCAGCTTGTTTCTGGGGACAGCTGGAAACACCATATATTTT. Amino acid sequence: CASSLFLGTAGNTIYF.